These 5 T cell receptor beta chains originate from one sample sequenced in a study of CD8 T cells in Susac syndrome. Reverse transcription used roughly 0.45 to 1 ug RNA and random hexamers. TCRdb passed the immunoSEQ multiplex PCR reads through MiXCR, listing each CDR3 protein once. The sample yields 250,000 to 300,000 distinct CDR3 sequences, approximately 90% seen once. Specimen: CD8+ T cells from PBMCs. These TCRs come from a human donor with multiple sclerosis.

The rearrangement uses TRBV29-1 and TRBJ2-1; 8 bases are a match to TRBD2. The CDR3 is made up of 13 amino acids. V was pared by 6 bases and J by 3 bases, with 4 bases of the junction left unmatched. CDR1 and CDR2 from the germline V gene are SQVTM and ANQGSEA. CDR3 loop: CSVKLADYNEQFF. The CDR3, as DNA: TGCAGCGTCAAACTAGCGGACTACAATGAGCAGTTCTTC.

This clonotype was seen a handful of times. The chain employs TRBV30 and TRBJ2-7; D call uncertain. The CDR3 consists of 13 residues. Per the germline V gene, CDR1 is GTSNPN and CDR2 is SVGIG (reference sequence). Trimming removed 1 base from V and 1 base from J, with 8 bases in between. CDR3 sequence reads: CAWSEGRSYEQYF. CDR3 bases: TGTGCCTGGAGTGAGGGCAGGTCCTACGAGCAGTACTTC.

V and J are TRBV4-3 and TRBJ2-1; 9 nucleotides agree with TRBD1. The V and J ends lost 1 base and 4 bases, in that order; junction bases with no gene match: 2. The CDR3 length is 15 residues. Germline CDR1 reads LGHNA; CDR2 reads YSLEER. The chain's CDR3 is CASSQGGTGYNEQFF. For the CDR3, the DNA is TGCGCCAGCAGCCAAGGGGGGACAGGGTACAATGAGCAGTTCTTC.

The gene calls are TRBV29-1 and TRBJ1-2, with TRBD1 matching 7 bases. This CDR3 comprises 13 residues. The junction had 8 bases not matched to a gene; V was cut back by 7 bases and J by 3 bases. The germline V gene has CDR1 SQVTM and CDR2 ANQGSEA. The CDR3 reads CSGGQEFDYGYTF. CDR3 bases: TGCAGCGGTGGACAGGAATTCGACTATGGCTACACCTTC.

V gene TRBV27 combines with J gene TRBJ2-7; TRBD2 is a possible D gene (5 bases). Trimming shortened V by 5 bases and J by 2 bases, and 13 bases separated the two germline ends. The CDR3 is 14 residues long. Germline V gives CDR1 MNHEY, CDR2 SMNVEV (reference sequence). Written as DNA, the CDR3 is TGTGCCAGCAGTACCCGGGTCGGGGCCTACGAGCAGTACTTC. This gives the protein CASSTRVGAYEQYF.